Given below is one T cell receptor beta chain in context. Its binding antigen is unknown. Per-base qualities were not stored, and no clone one base away is much larger. The sample originates from a study of blood T cell repertoires in COVID-19 (dated by TCRdb to 2020 to 2021). At the level of the whole study: Collaborator samples came from the United States, Italy and Spain and covered acute and convalescent phases of COVID-19. Samples came from the ongoing ImmuneRACE study (first 160 participants) plus 1,254 subjects from 6 global collaborators. The repertoires were made available in a free public database intended to serve as a resource for research on the immune response to SARS-CoV-2. Sample metadata almost always included a de-identified subject ID, COVID-19 status, age in years and sex. Where available, HLA class I and class II types were obtained from metadata supplied by the sample provider rather than from assay-based typing. The prospective study material was composed of cDNA or gDNA derived from T cells, B-cell-depleted T cells, or PBMCs. The dataset comprised deeply sampled blood TCRbeta repertoires from subjects exposed to, actively infected with, or recovered from COVID-19.

The immunoSEQ Assay, a bias-controlled multiplex PCR, was used to amplify TCRbeta CDR3 regions from genomic DNA. As for the original processing: Nucleated cell counts per sample were estimated from amplification of reference gene primers within the assay. Sequence reads were collapsed and filtered to measure the absolute abundance of every unique TCRbeta CDR3 rearrangement. For each sample, productive Simpson clonality was calculated as the square root of Simpson's diversity index across productive rearrangements. TCRdb mirrors the immuneACCESS table, restricted to in-frame sequences. Some clones are absent from its copies; in checked studies, under half trace to an unresolved V gene, and the reason for the others is unknown. V and J calls and clone size are given by that table; D and trimming were obtained from the DNA. Recorded for this sample are 180,000 or so clones; around 82% of them occurred a single time. The ten most abundant clones make up roughly 7% of the sample.

Its CDR3 holds 17 amino acids, cysteine through phenylalanine. Just the 51-base CDR3 DNA is kept, in frame starting at base 1. Unmatched junction bases come to 10, with V trimmed by 4 bases and J by 0 bases. The germline V gene yields KGHSH for CDR1 and LQKENI for CDR2. Participants in the prospective study were enrolled through a virtual design, were aged about 18 to 90 years, and lived in under 25 United States geographic areas. In the prospective study, cohorts were assigned on the basis of participant-reported clinical history obtained from a screening survey and a study questionnaire. For ImmuneRACE Cohort 3, a participant was defined as recovered based on two consecutive negative NP/OP PCR tests, clearance by a healthcare professional, or resolution of symptoms. In the prospective study, mobile phlebotomists collected whole blood, serum and a nasopharyngeal or oropharyngeal swab from each participant. Prospective study participants could optionally give additional blood draws and questionnaires over an approximately two-month period. Before DNA extraction, blood samples from the prospective study were shipped at room temperature or frozen.

Here is what the overall study found, with its caveats: The amount of clinical and demographic metadata varied by source and participant and was provided uncurated.

The V and J segments used are TRBV18 and TRBJ1-1; TRBD1 aligns with 8 central bases. This clonotype originated in a man in his forties or fifties who had recovered from COVID-19. Sequenced input: PBMCs or T cells enriched from blood (not recorded which). The sequenced DNA: TGTGCCAGCTCACTACAGGTCCAGGGGGCGGTGAACACTGAAGCTTTCTTT. Translated, this is CASSLQVQGAVNTEAFF.